This entry describes one TCR beta chain. Antigen specificity is unknown. This entry belongs to a study of cytomegalovirus exposure and HLA in healthy donors. Notes on the study in general: Later on, analysis showed that most CMV-associated TCR beta chains appeared to be HLA-restricted. About 87% or about 30% of the time was how often most TCR beta V segments were productive, according to an earlier analysis.

It was with 60 Vbeta and 13 Jbeta primers that the PCR ran. Some clones are missing from TCRdb's copy, which holds only in-frame ones; the method was immunoSEQ multiplex PCR. The sample includes approximately 120,000 clones, approximately 70% of them seen just once. The clonotype was recovered from a woman in her seventies in good health and CMV-seropositive. Material for sequencing was PBMCs.

Here the CDR3 reads CASSPPLNTGELFF. CDR3 nucleotides: TGCGCCAGCAGCCCACCACTTAACACCGGGGAGCTGTTTTTT. This chain links TRBV5-1 with TRBJ2-2; no clear D. The CDR3 runs to 14 residues. With 4 bases removed from V and 2 bases from J, the gap between germline ends came to 9 bases. Germline values: CDR1 SGHRS, CDR2 YFSETQ.